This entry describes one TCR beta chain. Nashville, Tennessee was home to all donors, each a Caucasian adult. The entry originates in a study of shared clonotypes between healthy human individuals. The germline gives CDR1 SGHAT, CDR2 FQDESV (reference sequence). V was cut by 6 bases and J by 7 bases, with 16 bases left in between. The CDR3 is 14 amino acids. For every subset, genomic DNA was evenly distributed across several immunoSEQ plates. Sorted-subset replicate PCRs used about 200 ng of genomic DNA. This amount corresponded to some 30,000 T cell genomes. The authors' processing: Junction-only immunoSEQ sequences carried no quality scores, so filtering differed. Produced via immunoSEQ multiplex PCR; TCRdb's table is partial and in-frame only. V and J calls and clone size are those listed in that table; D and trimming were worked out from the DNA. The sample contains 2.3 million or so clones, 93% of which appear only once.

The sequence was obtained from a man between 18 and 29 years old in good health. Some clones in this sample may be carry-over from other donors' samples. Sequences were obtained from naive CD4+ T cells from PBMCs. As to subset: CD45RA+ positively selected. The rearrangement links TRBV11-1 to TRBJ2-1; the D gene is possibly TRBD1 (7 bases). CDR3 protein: CASSTRGARNEQFF. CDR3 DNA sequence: TGTGCCAGCAGTACCAGGGGGGCGAGGAATGAGCAGTTCTTC.